The sequence of this TCR beta chain was determined in a study of cytomegalovirus exposure and HLA in healthy donors. The wider study: In a later analysis, it was reported that the 120 or so validation repertoires had been produced on the same platform as the 500 to 850 repertoires belonging to the first cohort.

Unmatched junction bases numbered 7, after V lost 5 bases and J lost 8 bases. Germline V lookup: CDR1 MNHNS, CDR2 SASEGT. CDR3 size: 13 residues. The donors were members of the validation cohort, which comprised more than 90 subjects and was separate from the first cohort of 666 subjects. Comments on this clone: Its matching antigen is unknown.

Findings and limits, study-wide: For cytomegalovirus status, the classifier reportedly gave diagnoses with high specificity and sensitivity. Rarity characterized most TCR sequences, yet some public TCRs appeared in many donors.

Here immunoSEQ multiplex PCR was the method, and the copy in TCRdb shows in-frame clones only, minus some. The sample has more than 85,000 clones; 85% to 95% are singletons. The V call is TRBV6-1, the J call TRBJ1-2, with 8 bases identical to TRBD1. This clonotype was sampled from a woman younger than 30 in good health and CMV-seronegative. Sequenced material: PBMCs. The CDR3 coding sequence is TGTGCCAGCAGTCTAGACAGGGGCCGGGGCTACACCTTC. Translated, it gives CASSLDRGRGYTF.